Following are 5 T cell receptor beta chains from one sample sequenced in a study of beta chain features in type 1 diabetes. What was sequenced were expressed TCRB transcripts, since all of the isolated RNA had been reverse transcribed. The assay was immunoSEQ multiplex PCR, and TCRdb's table has in-frame clones only and misses some. The top ten hold more than 0.075% of the sample, which has a few hundred thousand clones, more than 15% seen once. General study points: When Type 1 diabetes patients were examined, their TCRB CDR3s proved moderately but significantly shorter in all four CD4+ subsets.

Antigens for these TCRs are unknown. Sequencing was done on a sample of naive CD4+ T cells from blood. These receptors all come from a man aged 25 to 45 with type 1 diabetes.

The chain combines TRBV29-1 with TRBJ2-1; 8 nucleotides align to TRBD1. This CDR3 is built from 13 residues. CDR1 and CDR2 from the germline V gene are SQVTM and ANQGSEA. The ends lost 7 bases at V and 4 bases at J; junction bases unmatched: 6. The CDR3 nucleotides read TGCAGCGGCCGGGACAGGATATACAATGAGCAGTTCTTC. It is translated as CSGRDRIYNEQFF.

This clone showed up just a few times. V is TRBV30 and J is TRBJ1-3, with D perhaps matching TRBD1 (5 bases). The V and J ends lost 4 bases and 0 bases respectively, with 13 bases between them. Germline values: CDR1 GTSNPN, CDR2 SVGIG (reference sequence). The CDR3 spans 15 residues. CDR3 DNA: TGTGCCTGGAATTCGGGACGCAGCTCTGGAAACACCATATATTTT. This encodes CAWNSGRSSGNTIYF.

This clone occurred a few times. The chain links TRBV14 to TRBJ2-3, with 12 nucleotides matching TRBD2. J was trimmed by 1 base and V by 4 bases; bases with no gene match: 6. Looked up from germline, CDR1 is SGHDN and CDR2 is FVKESK. The CDR3 is made up of 17 amino acids. Here the CDR3 DNA reads TGTGCCAGCAGCCGGAGACTAGCGGGAGTGGGCACAGATACGCAGTATTTT. This codes for CASSRRLAGVGTDTQYF.

The table lists this clone with a few counts. The chain combines TRBV2 with TRBJ2-5, with D possibly being TRBD1 (6 bases). CDR3 length equals 14 residues. CDR1 is SNHLY and CDR2 is FYNNEI in the germline V gene. Trimming shortened V by 4 bases and J by 0 bases, and 9 bases separated the two germline ends. The CDR3 nucleotides are TGTGCCAGCAGTGCAAGGACAGACCAAGAGACCCAGTACTTC. Its translation: CASSARTDQETQYF.

A few counts support this clone. The chain uses TRBV7-2 and TRBJ2-7; D uncertain. Trimming took 4 bases from V and 5 from J, leaving 15 bases between them. Germline V gene data show CDR1 as SGHTA and CDR2 as FQGNSA. The CDR3 runs to 14 residues. CDR3 residues: CASSSPRLANEQYF. The DNA of the CDR3 is TGTGCCAGCAGCTCCCCGAGATTGGCGAACGAGCAGTACTTC.